The 9 T cell receptor beta chains listed next were all sequenced from one sample in a study of blood T cells in healthy people across ages (dated by TCRdb to between 2014 and 2017). The library came from 5' RACE. The instrument given in TCRdb is Illumina HiSeq 2500. A second PCR of roughly 7 to 12 cycles was run with a J-beta primer mix and a sample-barcoded 5' primer. TCRdb itself trimmed the public reads at Q25 with fastp, ran MiXCR and retained productive beta chains. CDR3 protein duplicates are merged, each entry listing the most common genes and DNA. This sample has hundreds of thousands of distinct CDR3 sequences in its table, and about 48% of those were observed once. The top ten clonotypes cover about an eighth of the sample. Sequences were obtained from blood. The receptors here all came from a man in his thirties or forties in good health.

The rearrangement joins TRBV20-1 to TRBJ2-3; D possibly matches TRBD1 or TRBD2 (6 bases each). Germline CDR1 reads DFQATT; CDR2 reads SNEGSKA (reference sequence). Trimming shortened V by 5 bases and J by 2 bases, and 14 bases separated the two germline ends. The CDR3 spans 14 residues. CDR3 bases: TGCAGTGCTGGCAAGGGGGGAAACACAGATACGCAGTATTTT. This sequence encodes CSAGKGGNTDTQYF.

The chain carries TRBV20-1 and TRBJ1-4; 8 bases are shared with TRBD1. The CDR3 spans 16 residues. Trimming cost V 6 bases and J 4 bases; bases outside gene matches: 13. Germline loops: CDR1 DFQATT, CDR2 SNEGSKA (reference sequence). CDR3 region: CSARRAGGGDNEKLFF. The CDR3 DNA sequence: TGCAGTGCCCGCCGTGCAGGGGGCGGTGATAATGAAAAACTGTTTTTT.

The J gene is TRBJ2-7, the V gene TRBV6-5; 8 bases match TRBD2. The CDR3 covers 15 residues. The ends lost 6 bases at V and 1 base at J; junction bases unmatched: 8. Looked up from germline, CDR1 is MNHEY and CDR2 is SVGAGI. CDR3 coding DNA: TGTGCCAGCAGACGGACTAGCCCGGAATCCTACGAGCAGTACTTC. Protein product: CASRRTSPESYEQYF.

The chain joins TRBV6-1 to TRBJ2-1; D might be TRBD1 (6 bases). V shed 4 bases and J shed 8 bases, with 15 bases lying between them. Germline V CDR1 and CDR2: MNHNS, SASEGT. The CDR3 runs 14 residues. CDR3 region: CASSVMQGYDEQFF. Here the CDR3 DNA reads TGTGCCAGCAGTGTAATGCAGGGGTACGATGAGCAGTTCTTC.

A few counts support this clonotype. The rearrangement uses TRBV10-2 and TRBJ2-3; 14 nucleotides agree with TRBD2. With V trimmed by 7 bases and J by 4 bases, 10 bases remained unmatched. This CDR3 region has 17 residues. Looked up from germline, CDR1 is WSHSY and CDR2 is SAAADI. The CDR3 DNA follows: TGCGCCAGCACTACGCTCCGGACTAGCGGGGGGCCAGATACGCAGTATTTT. It is translated as CASTTLRTSGGPDTQYF.

This clonotype was found a few times. J is TRBJ1-5 and V is TRBV3-1; no clear D. Between the trimmed V and J ends, which lost 8 bases and 0 bases, there was a span of 14 bases. Germline V gives CDR1 LGHDT, CDR2 YNNKEL (reference sequence). The CDR3 length is 15 residues. CDR3 region: CASGPNPYSNQPQHF. In DNA, the CDR3 is TGTGCCAGCGGCCCTAACCCCTATAGCAATCAGCCCCAGCATTTT.

This chain connects TRBV20-1 to TRBJ2-2; D is unresolved. Germline CDR1 is DFQATT and CDR2 is SNEGSKA (reference sequence). The CDR3 has 13 residues. V was pared by 0 bases and J by 0 bases, with 2 bases between. The CDR3 region has the DNA TGCAGTGCTAGAGAACCGAACACCGGGGAGCTGTTTTTT. Protein product: CSAREPNTGELFF.

Note on this clonotype: A read error may explain this, as a much larger clone is one base away. The chain joins TRBV7-2 to TRBJ2-3; a possible D gene is TRBD2 (6 bases). V dropped 6 bases and J dropped 5 bases, with 18 bases sitting between them. Germline V lookup: CDR1 SGHTA, CDR2 FQGNSA. The CDR3 sequence is 15 residues long. DNA for the CDR3: TGTGCCAGCAGGGCGGGACGAGCGTTTCGAGATACGCAGTATTTT. Protein product: CASRAGRAFRDTQYF.

The chain uses TRBV29-1 and TRBJ2-2, with TRBD1 matching over 10 bases. The J segment lost 6 bases and the V segment lost 7 bases, leaving 2 bases of the junction unmatched. The CDR3 is 12 amino acids. Germline assignment: CDR1 SQVTM and CDR2 ANQGSEA. The CDR3 nucleotides read TGCAGCGGTGGACAGGGGGCCGGGGAGCTGTTTTTT. Amino acid sequence: CSGGQGAGELFF.